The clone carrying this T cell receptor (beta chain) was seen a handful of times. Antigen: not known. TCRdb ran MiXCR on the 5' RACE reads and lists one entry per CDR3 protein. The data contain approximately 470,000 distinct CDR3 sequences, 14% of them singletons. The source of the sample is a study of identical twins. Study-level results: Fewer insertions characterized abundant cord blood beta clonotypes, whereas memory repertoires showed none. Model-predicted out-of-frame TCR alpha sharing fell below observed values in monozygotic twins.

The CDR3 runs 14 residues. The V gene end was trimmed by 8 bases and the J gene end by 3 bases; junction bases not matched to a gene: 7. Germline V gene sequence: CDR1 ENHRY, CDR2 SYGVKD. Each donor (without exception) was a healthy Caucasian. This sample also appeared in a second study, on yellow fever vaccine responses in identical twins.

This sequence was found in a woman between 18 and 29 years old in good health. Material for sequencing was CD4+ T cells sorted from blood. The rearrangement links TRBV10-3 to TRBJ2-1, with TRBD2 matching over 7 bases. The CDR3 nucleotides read TGTGCCATCGGAGGCGGGAGTGACTACAATGAGCAGTTCTTC. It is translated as CAIGGGSDYNEQFF.